Listed below are T cell receptor beta chains from one sample, sequenced in a study of blood T cell repertoires in COVID-19. TCRdb's copy holds only in-frame clones and misses some; the assay was immunoSEQ multiplex PCR. The sample shows approximately 150,000 clones, about 85% of them seen only once. The sample comprised PBMCs or T cells enriched from blood (not recorded which). The receptors stem from a woman in her thirties or forties with acute COVID-19. The CDR3 runs from the conserved cysteine through the conserved F or W. The order of the fields is J gene, V gene, D gene, clone size, CDR3 protein, CDR3 DNA. The D gene is left open where the match is weak. Clone sizes are given selectively: once, few, many, or a class where the clone is expanded.

J: TRBJ2-7; V: TRBV5-1; D: .; size: .; CDR3: CASSLGQGNEQYF; DNA: TGCGCCAGCAGCTTGGGGCAGGGTAACGAGCAGTACTTC
J: TRBJ2-7; V: TRBV6-5; D: TRBD1; size: .; CDR3: CASWGPGQNSYEQYF; DNA: TGTGCCAGCTGGGGACCGGGACAGAACTCCTACGAGCAGTACTTC
J: TRBJ1-5; V: TRBV11-2; D: .; size: .; CDR3: CASSLEGQPQHF; DNA: TGTGCCAGCAGCCTGGAGGGTCAGCCCCAGCATTTT
J: TRBJ1-5; V: TRBV30; D: .; size: once; CDR3: CAWSVSDRSGPQHF; DNA: TGTGCCTGGAGTGTGAGCGACCGGAGCGGGCCCCAGCATTTT
J: TRBJ1-2; V: TRBV6-5; D: .; size: once; CDR3: CASSRSDSANYGYTF; DNA: TGTGCCAGCAGTCGGTCCGACAGCGCTAACTATGGCTACACCTTC
J: TRBJ1-2; V: TRBV3-1/TRBV3-2; D: .; size: .; CDR3: CASSSEGRSNYGYTF; DNA: TGTGCCAGCAGCTCGGAGGGCAGGTCCAACTATGGCTACACCTTC
J: TRBJ2-7; V: TRBV27; D: .; size: .; CDR3: CASSAQGLPYEQYF; DNA: TGTGCCAGCAGTGCCCAGGGTCTCCCCTACGAGCAGTACTTC
J: TRBJ2-1; V: TRBV9; D: TRBD2; size: .; CDR3: CASSVTWTSGYNEQFF; DNA: TGTGCCAGCAGCGTAACGTGGACTAGCGGCTACAATGAGCAGTTCTTC
J: TRBJ1-1; V: TRBV5-1; D: TRBD1; size: .; CDR3: CASSQRTGEGTEAFF; DNA: TGCGCCAGCAGTCAACGTACAGGGGAAGGGACTGAAGCTTTCTTT
J: TRBJ2-5; V: TRBV10-2; D: .; size: .; CDR3: CASSEGTVETQYF; DNA: TGCGCCAGCAGTGAGGGCACCGTTGAGACCCAGTACTTC
J: TRBJ2-1; V: TRBV3-1/TRBV3-2; D: TRBD2; size: .; CDR3: CASSLLAGYNEQFF; DNA: TGTGCCAGCAGTCTTCTAGCGGGGTACAATGAGCAGTTCTTC
J: TRBJ2-2; V: TRBV18; D: .; size: once; CDR3: CASSPGRGYTGELFF; DNA: TGTGCCAGCTCACCGGGCAGGGGATACACCGGGGAGCTGTTTTTT
J: TRBJ1-1; V: TRBV3-1/TRBV3-2; D: .; size: .; CDR3: CASSRMGGVDTEAFF; DNA: TGTGCCAGCAGCCGTATGGGGGGAGTCGACACTGAAGCTTTCTTT
J: TRBJ2-1; V: TRBV9; D: .; size: few; CDR3: CASSVAGEIGYNEQFF; DNA: TGTGCCAGCAGCGTAGCAGGGGAGATCGGCTACAATGAGCAGTTCTTC
J: TRBJ2-1; V: TRBV11-1; D: TRBD2; size: .; CDR3: CASSLFGGRGNEQFF; DNA: TGTGCCAGCAGCTTATTCGGTGGGAGGGGCAATGAGCAGTTCTTC
J: TRBJ1-2; V: TRBV2; D: TRBD1; size: once; CDR3: CASGRGQGSNYGYTF; DNA: TGTGCCAGCGGTCGGGGACAGGGAAGTAACTATGGCTACACCTTC
J: TRBJ2-1; V: TRBV14; D: .; size: .; CDR3: CASSLIQSGSYNEQFF; DNA: TGTGCCAGCAGCCTAATTCAAAGCGGGTCCTACAATGAGCAGTTCTTC
J: TRBJ1-2; V: TRBV5-1; D: TRBD1; size: .; CDR3: CASTGTGSNYGYTF; DNA: TGCGCCAGCACCGGGACAGGGTCCAACTATGGCTACACCTTC
J: TRBJ1-6; V: TRBV27; D: .; size: few; CDR3: CASSMGLAVAYNSPLHF; DNA: TGTGCCAGCAGCATGGGGCTGGCGGTGGCCTATAATTCACCCCTCCACTTT
J: TRBJ1-5; V: TRBV9; D: TRBD1; size: .; CDR3: CASSPTGGNQPQHF; DNA: TGTGCCAGCAGCCCCACAGGGGGCAATCAGCCCCAGCATTTT
J: TRBJ1-6; V: TRBV18; D: .; size: once; CDR3: CASSREGDNSPLHF; DNA: TGTGCCAGCTCACGGGAAGGGGATAATTCACCCCTCCACTTT
J: TRBJ1-2; V: TRBV20-1; D: .; size: many; CDR3: CSATGSGGYTF; DNA: TGCAGTGCCACAGGGTCGGGTGGCTACACCTTC
J: TRBJ2-5; V: TRBV5-1; D: TRBD2; size: .; CDR3: CATSLAGGLQETQYF; DNA: TGCGCCACCAGCCTGGCGGGAGGGCTACAAGAGACCCAGTACTTC
J: TRBJ2-3; V: TRBV2; D: .; size: .; CDR3: CASSEGGTDTQYF; DNA: TGTGCCAGCAGTGAAGGAGGCACAGATACGCAGTATTTT
J: TRBJ1-1; V: TRBV11-3; D: TRBD1; size: .; CDR3: CASSSRSTGGTEAFF; DNA: TGTGCCAGCAGCTCGCGTTCTACAGGGGGCACTGAAGCTTTCTTT
J: TRBJ1-6; V: TRBV5-1; D: TRBD1; size: .; CDR3: CASSPGGQALMVSPLHF; DNA: TGCGCCAGCAGCCCAGGAGGACAGGCGCTAATGGTATCACCCCTCCACTTT
J: TRBJ2-1; V: TRBV4-1; D: .; size: .; CDR3: CASSQDGFPYGNNEQFF; DNA: TGCGCCAGCAGCCAAGACGGGTTTCCGTACGGAAACAATGAGCAGTTCTTC
J: TRBJ2-2; V: TRBV4-1; D: TRBD2; size: .; CDR3: CASSITTSGRAPAGTGELFF; DNA: TGCGCCAGCAGCATTACCACTAGCGGGAGGGCCCCAGCGGGCACCGGGGAGCTGTTTTTT
J: TRBJ2-3; V: TRBV24-1; D: TRBD1; size: .; CDR3: CATSGNSGQGHTDTQYF; DNA: TGTGCCACCAGTGGAAATTCGGGACAGGGTCATACAGATACGCAGTATTTT
J: TRBJ2-1; V: TRBV7-3; D: .; size: .; CDR3: CASSPRTGNPYNEQFF; DNA: TGTGCCAGCAGCCCACGAACAGGGAACCCCTACAATGAGCAGTTCTTC
J: TRBJ2-3; V: TRBV11-1; D: .; size: .; CDR3: CASSFVGGGQYF; DNA: TGTGCCAGCAGCTTTGTAGGTGGAGGGCAGTATTTT
J: TRBJ1-3; V: TRBV19; D: .; size: .; CDR3: CARQSYPRSGGGNTIYF; DNA: TGTGCCAGACAATCTTATCCAAGGTCGGGAGGAGGAAACACCATATATTTT
J: TRBJ1-1; V: TRBV23-1; D: .; size: .; CDR3: CASSQPRQDMNTEAFF; DNA: TGCGCCAGCAGTCAGCCTCGACAGGACATGAACACTGAAGCTTTCTTT
J: TRBJ2-1; V: TRBV9; D: TRBD1; size: .; CDR3: CASSVEGAPGNEQFF; DNA: TGTGCCAGCAGCGTAGAGGGGGCCCCTGGGAATGAGCAGTTCTTC
J: TRBJ2-7; V: TRBV27; D: .; size: .; CDR3: CASRDAVEYEQYF; DNA: TGTGCCAGCAGGGATGCGGTGGAGTACGAGCAGTACTTC
J: TRBJ2-3; V: TRBV24-1; D: .; size: .; CDR3: CATSDSGTKKYF; DNA: TGTGCCACCAGTGATTCCGGGACAAAGAAGTATTTT
J: TRBJ2-1; V: TRBV6-5; D: TRBD2; size: once; CDR3: CASSVASGKNEQFF; DNA: TGTGCCAGCTCCGTTGCTAGCGGGAAGAATGAGCAGTTCTTC
J: TRBJ1-5; V: TRBV30; D: .; size: .; CDR3: CAWSGGGNQPQHF; DNA: TGTGCCTGGAGTGGGGGGGGCAATCAGCCCCAGCATTTT
J: TRBJ1-6; V: TRBV3-1/TRBV3-2; D: .; size: once; CDR3: CASSPQGNSPLHF; DNA: TGTGCCAGCAGTCCCCAGGGTAATTCACCCCTCCACTTT
J: TRBJ1-5; V: TRBV20-1; D: .; size: .; CDR3: CSASLSGQPQHF; DNA: TGCAGTGCTAGTCTCAGCGGGCAGCCCCAGCATTTT
J: TRBJ2-1; V: TRBV7-2; D: .; size: .; CDR3: CASSYGIYEQFF; DNA: TGTGCCAGCAGCTACGGTATCTATGAGCAGTTCTTC
J: TRBJ2-3; V: TRBV7-2; D: TRBD2; size: .; CDR3: CASSLVAGGGLDTQYF; DNA: TGTGCCAGCAGCCTAGTAGCGGGAGGGGGGTTGGATACGCAGTATTTT
J: TRBJ2-7; V: TRBV19; D: TRBD2; size: .; CDR3: CASSRVAGRGTSSYEQYF; DNA: TGTGCCAGTAGTCGGGTCGCAGGGAGGGGAACAAGCTCCTACGAGCAGTACTTC
J: TRBJ1-1; V: TRBV2; D: .; size: .; CDR3: CASRGGRLNTEAFF; DNA: TGTGCCAGCAGGGGGGGACGGCTGAACACTGAAGCTTTCTTT
J: TRBJ1-4; V: TRBV4-2; D: .; size: .; CDR3: CASSQDPRREATNEKLFF; DNA: TGTGCCAGCAGCCAAGATCCCCGGAGGGAGGCAACTAATGAAAAACTGTTTTTT
J: TRBJ1-2; V: TRBV7-2; D: .; size: .; CDR3: CASSLAGRAYGYTF; DNA: TGTGCCAGCAGCTTAGCGGGCAGGGCCTATGGCTACACCTTC
J: TRBJ2-7; V: TRBV6-6; D: .; size: once; CDR3: CASGGPRAYEQYF; DNA: TGTGCCAGCGGGGGCCCCCGGGCTTACGAGCAGTACTTC
J: TRBJ2-3; V: TRBV5-1; D: .; size: once; CDR3: CASSLEAPWDTQYF; DNA: TGCGCCAGCAGCTTAGAAGCTCCATGGGATACGCAGTATTTT
J: TRBJ2-5; V: TRBV29-1; D: TRBD2; size: .; CDR3: CSSDGGRAWETQYF; DNA: TGCAGCTCTGATGGGGGGAGGGCCTGGGAGACCCAGTACTTC
J: TRBJ2-1; V: TRBV5-8; D: TRBD2; size: .; CDR3: CASSLSGTRSHEQFF; DNA: TGTGCCAGCAGCTTATCCGGGACTAGGTCCCATGAGCAGTTCTTC
J: TRBJ2-3; V: TRBV29-1; D: TRBD1; size: .; CDR3: CSVEDRGGRYTQYF; DNA: TGCAGCGTGGAGGACAGGGGCGGACGGTATACGCAGTATTTT
J: TRBJ2-3; V: TRBV11-3; D: .; size: .; CDR3: CASSLDHAGTDTQYF; DNA: TGTGCCAGCAGCTTGGACCATGCGGGGACAGATACGCAGTATTTT
J: TRBJ2-7; V: TRBV12-5; D: TRBD1; size: .; CDR3: CASGPMTGNVYEQYF; DNA: TGTGCTAGTGGGCCGATGACAGGGAACGTTTACGAGCAGTACTTC
J: TRBJ2-5; V: TRBV6-4; D: .; size: few; CDR3: CASSDSPKRPLYF; DNA: TGTGCCAGCAGTGACTCTCCCAAGAGGCCCCTGTACTTC
J: TRBJ1-1; V: TRBV30; D: .; size: .; CDR3: CAWSYSTEAFF; DNA: TGTGCCTGGAGTTATAGCACTGAAGCTTTCTTT
J: TRBJ2-1; V: TRBV6-5; D: TRBD2; size: .; CDR3: CASISTSGSRNEQFF; DNA: TGTGCCAGCATTTCGACTAGCGGGAGTAGGAATGAGCAGTTCTTC
J: TRBJ1-2; V: TRBV19; D: TRBD1; size: once; CDR3: CASSLWTGGYGYTF; DNA: TGTGCCAGTAGTCTCTGGACAGGGGGCTATGGCTACACCTTC
J: TRBJ2-7; V: TRBV7-9; D: TRBD1; size: .; CDR3: CASSTTGWQYF; DNA: TGTGCCAGCAGCACGACAGGGTGGCAGTACTTC
J: TRBJ2-3; V: TRBV28; D: .; size: .; CDR3: CASRRTGSTDTQYF; DNA: TGTGCCAGCCGTAGGACGGGGAGCACAGATACGCAGTATTTT